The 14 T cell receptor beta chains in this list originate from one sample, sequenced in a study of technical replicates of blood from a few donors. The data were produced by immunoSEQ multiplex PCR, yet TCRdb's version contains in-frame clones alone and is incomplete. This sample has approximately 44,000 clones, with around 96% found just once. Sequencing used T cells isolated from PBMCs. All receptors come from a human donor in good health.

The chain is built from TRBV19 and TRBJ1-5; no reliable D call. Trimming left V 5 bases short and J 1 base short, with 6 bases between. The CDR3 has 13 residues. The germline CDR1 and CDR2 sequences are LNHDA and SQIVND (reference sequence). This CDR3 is CASSFESNQPQHF. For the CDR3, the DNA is TGTGCCAGTAGTTTTGAGAGCAATCAGCCCCAGCATTTT.

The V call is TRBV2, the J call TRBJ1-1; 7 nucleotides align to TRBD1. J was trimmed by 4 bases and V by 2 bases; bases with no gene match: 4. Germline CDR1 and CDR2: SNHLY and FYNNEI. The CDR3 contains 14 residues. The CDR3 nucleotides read TGTGCCAGCAGTGAACAGGGGGTTGTCACTGAAGCTTTCTTT. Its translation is CASSEQGVVTEAFF.

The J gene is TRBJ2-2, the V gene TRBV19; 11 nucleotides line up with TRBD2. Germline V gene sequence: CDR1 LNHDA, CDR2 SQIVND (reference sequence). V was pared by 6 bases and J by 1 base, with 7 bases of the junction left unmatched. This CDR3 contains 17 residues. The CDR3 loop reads CASRGASGRWNTGELFF. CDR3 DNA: TGTGCCAGTAGGGGGGCTAGCGGGAGGTGGAACACCGGGGAGCTGTTTTTT.

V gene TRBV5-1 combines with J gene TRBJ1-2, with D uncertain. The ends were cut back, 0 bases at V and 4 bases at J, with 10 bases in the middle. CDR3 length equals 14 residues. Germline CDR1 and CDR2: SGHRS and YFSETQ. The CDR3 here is CASSLASDSYGYTF. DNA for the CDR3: TGCGCCAGCAGCTTGGCCTCTGACTCCTATGGCTACACCTTC.

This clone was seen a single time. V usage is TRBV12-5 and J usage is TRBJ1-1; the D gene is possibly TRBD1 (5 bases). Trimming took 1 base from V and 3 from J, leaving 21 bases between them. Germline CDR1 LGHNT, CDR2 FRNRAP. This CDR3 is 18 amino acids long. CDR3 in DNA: TGTGCTAGTGGTTTGGACCCAGGGTCCCGGGTTAAGGACACTGAAGCTTTCTTT. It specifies CASGLDPGSRVKDTEAFF.

The CDR3 loop is CASSDSLEDTQYF. Written as DNA, the CDR3 is TGTGCCAGCAGTGACTCACTAGAAGATACGCAGTATTTT. This rearrangement joins TRBV25-1 to TRBJ2-3, with D tentatively TRBD2 (5 bases). The V end lost 3 bases, the J end lost 5 bases, and 9 bases lay between the germline ends. Germline V lookup: CDR1 MGHDK, CDR2 SYGVNS. The CDR3 runs 13 residues.

CDR3 sequence (DNA): TGTGCCAGCAGCTCACAGGGAGAGGGGACCCAGTACTTC. This encodes CASSSQGEGTQYF. The chain couples TRBV7-7 to TRBJ2-5; D may be TRBD1 (6 bases). CDR1 and CDR2 (germline): SSHAT, FNYEAQ (reference sequence). V lost 4 bases to trimming and J lost 7 bases, with 13 bases between them. This CDR3 contains 13 residues.

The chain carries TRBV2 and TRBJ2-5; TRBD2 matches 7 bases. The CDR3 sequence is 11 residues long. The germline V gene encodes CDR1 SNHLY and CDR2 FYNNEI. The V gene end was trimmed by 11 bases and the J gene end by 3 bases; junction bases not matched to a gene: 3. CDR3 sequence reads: CAGRGKETQYF. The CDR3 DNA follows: TGTGCCGGGCGGGGGAAAGAGACCCAGTACTTC.

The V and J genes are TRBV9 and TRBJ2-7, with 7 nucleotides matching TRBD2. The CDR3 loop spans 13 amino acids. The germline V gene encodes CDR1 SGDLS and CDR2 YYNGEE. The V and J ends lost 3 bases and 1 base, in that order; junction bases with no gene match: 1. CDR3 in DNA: TGTGCCAGCAGCGGGCGGGGGTCCTACGAGCAGTACTTC. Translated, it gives CASSGRGSYEQYF.

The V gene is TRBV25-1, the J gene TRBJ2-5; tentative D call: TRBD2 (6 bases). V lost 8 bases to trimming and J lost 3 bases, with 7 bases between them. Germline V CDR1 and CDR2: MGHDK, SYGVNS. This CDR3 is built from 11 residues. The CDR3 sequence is CASWGEETQYF. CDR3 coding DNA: TGTGCCAGCTGGGGGGAAGAGACCCAGTACTTC. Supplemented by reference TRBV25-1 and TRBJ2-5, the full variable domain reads EADIYQTPRYLVIGTGKKITLECSQTMGHDKMYWYQQDPGMELHLIHYSYGVNSTEKGDLSSESTVSRIRTEHFPLTLESARPSHTSQYLCASWGEETQYFGPGTRLLVL.

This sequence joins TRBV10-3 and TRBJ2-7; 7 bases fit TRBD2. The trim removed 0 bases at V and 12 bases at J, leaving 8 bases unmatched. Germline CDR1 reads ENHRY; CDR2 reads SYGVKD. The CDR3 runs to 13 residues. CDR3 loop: CAISESTGRGPYF. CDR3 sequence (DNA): TGTGCCATCAGTGAGTCGACGGGGAGGGGACCGTACTTC.

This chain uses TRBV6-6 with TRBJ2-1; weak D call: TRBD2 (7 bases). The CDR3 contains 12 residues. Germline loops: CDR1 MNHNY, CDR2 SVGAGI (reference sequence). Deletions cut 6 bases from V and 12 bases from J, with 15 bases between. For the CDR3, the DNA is TGTGCCAGCAGGGAAGGGGGAGGGCTGCAGTTCTTC. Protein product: CASREGGGLQFF.

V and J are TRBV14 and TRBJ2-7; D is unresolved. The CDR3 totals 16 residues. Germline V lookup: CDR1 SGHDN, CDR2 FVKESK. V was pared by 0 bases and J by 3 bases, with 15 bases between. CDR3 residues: CASSQDRSWLFYEQYF. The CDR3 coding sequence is TGTGCCAGCAGCCAAGACAGAAGTTGGCTTTTCTACGAGCAGTACTTC.

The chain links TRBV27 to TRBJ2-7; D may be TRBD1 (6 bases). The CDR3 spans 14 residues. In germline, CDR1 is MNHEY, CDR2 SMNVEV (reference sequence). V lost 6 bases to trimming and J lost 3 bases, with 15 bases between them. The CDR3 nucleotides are TGTGCCAGCAGCCTAAAATGGACAGTCTACGAGCAGTACTTC. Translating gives CASSLKWTVYEQYF.